This is a list of T cell receptor beta chains from one sample in a study of type 1 and type 2 diabetes patients. TCRdb ran MiXCR on the multiplex PCR reads and lists one entry per CDR3 protein. Of about 250,000 distinct CDR3 sequences detected, around 47% appear once; the ten largest clones hold roughly an eighth. Sequenced input: peripheral blood mononuclear cells (PBMCs). The source of these receptors is a man aged 18 to 30 with type 2 diabetes. Both conserved end residues are part of each CDR3. The D gene is left open where the match is weak. Rows may omit the clone size; those that give it use once, few, many or a size class.

abundance	v_gene	j_gene	d_gene	CDR3aa	CDR3nt
.	TRBV10-1	TRBJ1-2	.	CASSATNYGYTF	TGTGCCAGCAGCGCGACTAACTATGGCTACACCTTC
once	TRBV19	TRBJ2-2	.	CASGHNTGELFF	TGTGCCAGTGGGCATAACACCGGGGAGCTGTTTTTT
.	TRBV12-3/TRBV12-4	TRBJ1-1	.	CASSSFAPNTEAFF	TGTGCCAGCAGTTCATTTGCCCCGAACACTGAAGCTTTCTTT
many	TRBV30	TRBJ1-1	.	CAWSVVEGTEAFF	TGTGCCTGGAGTGTAGTCGAGGGCACTGAAGCTTTCTTT
.	TRBV28	TRBJ2-3	TRBD2	CASSALAGRTDTQYF	TGTGCCAGCAGTGCCTTAGCGGGGCGCACAGATACGCAGTATTTT
.	TRBV5-1	TRBJ1-4	.	CASSFRTGYNEKLFF	TGTGCCAGCAGCTTCCGCACAGGTTATAATGAAAAACTGTTTTTT
few	TRBV20-1	TRBJ1-2	.	CSARTRSRSNYGYTF	TGCAGTGCTAGAACCCGAAGTCGGTCTAACTATGGCTACACCTTC
.	TRBV20-1	TRBJ1-1	.	CSATGARDGTEAFF	TGCAGTGCTACTGGGGCCAGGGATGGAACTGAAGCTTTCTTT
.	TRBV19	TRBJ1-5	.	CASSKGRGGHQPQHF	TGTGCCAGTAGTAAGGGCAGGGGTGGCCATCAGCCCCAGCATTTT
many	TRBV10-1	TRBJ2-7	TRBD1	CASSATGTYEQYF	TGCGCCAGCAGTGCGACAGGGACCTACGAGCAGTACTTC
.	TRBV7-3	TRBJ2-2	TRBD1	CASSYGTANTGELFF	TGTGCCAGCAGCTACGGGACAGCGAACACCGGGGAGCTGTTTTTT
.	TRBV19	TRBJ2-1	TRBD2	CASSGRTSGSYNEQFF	TGTGCCAGTAGTGGTCGGACTAGCGGCTCCTACAATGAGCAGTTCTTC
once	TRBV19	TRBJ2-3	TRBD1	CASRDRSTDTQYF	TGTGCCAGTAGGGACAGGAGTACAGATACGCAGTATTTT
.	TRBV4-1	TRBJ2-3	.	CASSQVGETDTQYF	TGCGCCAGCAGCCAAGTAGGGGAAACAGATACGCAGTATTTT
many	TRBV10-3	TRBJ2-7	.	CAIRGTNEQYF	TGTGCCATCAGGGGGACCAACGAGCAGTACTTC
once	TRBV2	TRBJ2-5	.	CASSPRQRQETQYF	TGTGCCAGCAGCCCAAGACAGAGGCAAGAGACCCAGTACTTC
.	TRBV20-1	TRBJ1-1	TRBD1	CSATRQGNTEAFF	TGCAGTGCTACTCGACAGGGGAACACTGAAGCTTTCTTT
.	TRBV6-5	TRBJ2-3	TRBD2	CASSVGLAGGSSTDTQYF	TGTGCCAGCAGTGTCGGACTAGCGGGGGGTTCCAGCACAGATACGCAGTATTTT
few	TRBV27	TRBJ1-2	.	CASSLSLSVGYTF	TGTGCCAGCAGTTTATCCCTATCGGTTGGCTACACCTTC
few	TRBV5-6	TRBJ2-5	.	CASSFRGHGAQYF	TGTGCCAGCAGCTTCCGGGGCCACGGGGCCCAGTACTTC
.	TRBV28	TRBJ1-1	.	CASSLWLAEAFF	TGTGCCAGCAGTTTGTGGCTCGCTGAAGCTTTCTTT
.	TRBV20-1	TRBJ2-2	.	CSAMGLLNTGELFF	TGCAGTGCTATGGGGTTGCTGAACACCGGGGAGCTGTTTTTT
.	TRBV7-8	TRBJ2-7	.	CASSSPSPYSEQYF	TGTGCCAGCAGCTCCCCCTCACCCTATTCCGAGCAGTACTTC
.	TRBV4-1	TRBJ2-7	.	CASSQASGNSYEQYF	TGCGCCAGCAGCCAAGCCAGCGGAAACTCCTACGAGCAGTACTTC
.	TRBV7-9	TRBJ2-7	.	CASSSRDGTPYEQYF	TGTGCCAGCAGCAGCCGGGACGGTACTCCCTACGAGCAGTACTTC
few	TRBV12-3/TRBV12-4	TRBJ2-1	.	CASSPTWGNEQFF	TGTGCCAGCAGCCCAACTTGGGGAAATGAGCAGTTCTTC
.	TRBV7-9	TRBJ2-5	.	CASSPQDTEETQYF	TGTGCCAGCAGCCCCCAGGACACCGAAGAGACCCAGTACTTC
.	TRBV4-3	TRBJ2-7	.	CASSQDREPLYEQYF	TGCGCCAGCAGCCAAGATCGGGAACCACTCTACGAGCAGTACTTC
.	TRBV4-2	TRBJ1-4	.	CASSQEGKLFF	TGTGCCAGCAGCCAAGAAGGAAAACTGTTTTTT
.	TRBV19	TRBJ1-2	TRBD1	CASSLRLGQGNYGYTF	TGTGCCAGTAGCCTCCGGCTGGGACAGGGCAACTATGGCTACACCTTC
.	TRBV5-1	TRBJ2-6	.	CASTPGGLVRANVLTF	TGCGCCAGCACCCCTGGAGGGTTGGTTAGGGCCAACGTCCTGACTTTC
.	TRBV19	TRBJ2-7	.	CASGPGVPYEQYF	TGTGCCAGCGGGCCAGGGGTCCCCTACGAGCAGTACTTC
.	TRBV25-1	TRBJ1-6	TRBD1	CASSPRQGRAPLHF	TGTGCCAGCAGTCCCCGACAGGGGAGGGCACCCCTCCACTTT
.	TRBV19	TRBJ1-1	.	CASNPRVTGTEAFF	TGTGCCAGTAATCCCCGGGTGACGGGCACTGAAGCTTTCTTT
.	TRBV5-1	TRBJ1-1	.	CASSFPDGGFTEAFF	TGCGCCAGCAGCTTCCCTGACGGGGGTTTCACTGAAGCTTTCTTT
many	TRBV2	TRBJ1-1	.	CASRLTGNTEAFF	TGTGCCAGCAGATTGACAGGGAACACTGAAGCTTTCTTT
few	TRBV28	TRBJ1-6	.	CASSPQGALLHF	TGTGCCAGCAGCCCGCAAGGAGCCCTCCTCCACTTT
.	TRBV6-4	TRBJ1-6	.	CASSEYNNSPLHF	TGTGCCAGCAGTGAATATAATAATTCACCCCTCCACTTT
.	TRBV20-1	TRBJ2-2	TRBD2	CSAGTSGGYTGELFF	TGCAGTGCGGGGACTAGCGGAGGTTACACCGGGGAGCTGTTTTTT
.	TRBV5-1	TRBJ2-1	.	CASSFRNYNEQFF	TGCGCCAGCAGCTTCCGGAATTACAATGAGCAGTTCTTC